A selection of T cell receptor beta chains follows, all from one sample in a study of vaccination and CD4 T cells after COVID-19. These TCRs are of unknown antigen specificity. Using its own MiXCR run on the PCR reads, TCRdb lists one record per CDR3 protein. The sample carries around 11,000 distinct CDR3 sequences, about three quarters recorded once. The sample consisted of CD4+ T cells from blood, cultured in vitro. Source of these receptors: a human donor who had recovered from COVID-19. The CDR3 runs from the conserved cysteine through the conserved F or W. A D gene is named only where the DNA matches it firmly. Clone size is shown for a subset of rows, as once, few, many or a class of expanded clone.

clone size	V gene	J gene	D gene	CDR3 protein	CDR3 DNA
NA	TRBV6-5	TRBJ1-2	NA	CASSWSGTEGGYTF	TGTGCCAGCAGTTGGTCAGGGACCGAAGGTGGCTACACCTTC
NA	TRBV12-3/TRBV12-4	TRBJ2-1	NA	CASSPTTAGEQFF	TGTGCCAGCAGTCCTACGACTGCGGGGGAGCAGTTCTTC
NA	TRBV5-1	TRBJ2-2	TRBD2	CASSWWTSGGAGTGELFF	TGCGCCAGCAGCTGGTGGACTAGCGGGGGGGCCGGCACCGGGGAGCTGTTTTTT
NA	TRBV6-1	TRBJ1-1	NA	CASSQGTEAFF	TGTGCCAGCAGCCAGGGGACTGAAGCTTTCTTT
NA	TRBV2	TRBJ1-1	TRBD1	CASSENGAGGIFF	TGTGCCAGCAGTGAAAATGGGGCAGGGGGCATTTTCTTT
NA	TRBV10-2	TRBJ2-6	NA	CASSSKRQQPVSGANVLTF	TGTGCCAGCAGTTCCAAAAGACAGCAACCCGTCTCTGGGGCCAACGTCCTGACTTTC
NA	TRBV2	TRBJ1-2	NA	CASSEGTWDGDYGYTF	TGTGCCAGCAGTGAAGGGACCTGGGACGGAGATTATGGCTACACCTTC
NA	TRBV7-2	TRBJ1-2	NA	CASSLGGLSSTF	TGTGCCAGCAGCTTAGGTGGCCTCTCAAGCACCTTC
NA	TRBV6-5	TRBJ2-2	NA	CASSYGSTNTGELFF	TGTGCCAGCAGTTACGGGTCGACGAACACCGGGGAGCTGTTTTTT
NA	TRBV7-9	TRBJ2-1	NA	CASSLVGQGTYDEQFF	TGTGCCAGCAGCTTGGTGGGCCAGGGAACCTATGATGAGCAGTTCTTC
few	TRBV6-1	TRBJ1-4	TRBD1	CASRQGAGEKLFF	TGTGCCAGCAGGCAGGGGGCGGGAGAAAAACTGTTTTTT
NA	TRBV20-1	TRBJ2-4	NA	CSARQGDLNIQYF	TGCAGTGCTAGACAGGGTGACTTGAACATTCAGTACTTC
NA	TRBV6-5	TRBJ1-5	NA	CASSSQINQPQHF	TGTGCCAGCAGTTCGCAGATAAATCAGCCCCAGCATTTT
NA	TRBV19	TRBJ2-3	NA	CASSIRGTDTQYF	TGTGCCAGTAGTATAAGAGGGACAGATACGCAGTATTTT
few	TRBV20-1	TRBJ1-5	NA	CSARSLANQPQHF	TGCAGTGCTAGATCCCTGGCCAATCAGCCCCAGCATTTT
NA	TRBV19	TRBJ2-3	NA	CASSIYGTHRSSTDTQYF	TGTGCCAGTAGTATATACGGGACCCACCGCTCTAGCACAGATACGCAGTATTTT
NA	TRBV27	TRBJ2-3	NA	CASSLKGRGTQYF	TGTGCCAGCAGTTTAAAGGGGAGAGGTACGCAGTATTTT
NA	TRBV20-1	TRBJ1-2	NA	CSANANYGYTF	TGCAGTGCTAATGCTAACTATGGCTACACCTTC
NA	TRBV5-4	TRBJ2-7	TRBD1	CASSLDGTGEQYF	TGTGCCAGCAGCTTGGACGGGACAGGGGAGCAGTACTTC
NA	TRBV27	TRBJ2-6	TRBD1	CASSPGQGISGANVLTF	TGTGCCAGCAGTCCTGGACAGGGAATCTCTGGGGCCAACGTCCTGACTTTC
NA	TRBV7-9	TRBJ1-1	NA	CASSPFRPDTEAFF	TGTGCCAGCAGCCCCTTTCGCCCGGACACTGAAGCTTTCTTT
once	TRBV11-2	TRBJ2-3	TRBD2	CASSRTSGVSTDTQYF	TGTGCCAGCAGCCGGACTAGCGGGGTGAGCACAGATACGCAGTATTTT
NA	TRBV7-3	TRBJ1-1	TRBD1	CASSPGGTEAFF	TGTGCCAGCAGCCCAGGGGGCACTGAAGCTTTCTTT
once	TRBV6-2/TRBV6-3	TRBJ2-3	TRBD2	CASSYVAGGPSTDTQYF	TGTGCCAGCAGTTACGTAGCGGGAGGGCCTAGCACAGATACGCAGTATTTT
NA	TRBV25-1	TRBJ1-1	NA	CASSEQMTNTEAFF	TGTGCCAGCAGTGAACAGATGACGAACACTGAAGCTTTCTTT
few	TRBV2	TRBJ2-5	TRBD2	CASSREGQGGETQYF	TGTGCCAGCAGCCGAGAAGGGCAGGGAGGGGAGACCCAGTACTTC
NA	TRBV12-3/TRBV12-4	TRBJ1-2	TRBD1	CASSLDRSYGYTF	TGTGCCAGCAGCCTGGACAGGTCCTATGGCTACACCTTC
few	TRBV5-1	TRBJ2-1	TRBD1	CASSSWTGNEQFF	TGCGCCAGCAGCTCATGGACAGGCAATGAGCAGTTCTTC
once	TRBV30	TRBJ2-3	NA	CAWTRPLTRTTDTQYF	TGTGCCTGGACCCGTCCCCTGACAAGGACCACAGATACGCAGTATTTT
few	TRBV5-5	TRBJ2-3	NA	CASSPFRGSTDTQYF	TGTGCCAGCAGCCCCTTTCGGGGGAGCACAGATACGCAGTATTTT
NA	TRBV7-2	TRBJ2-2	TRBD1	CASSLFGTANTGELFF	TGTGCCAGCAGCCTATTCGGGACAGCGAACACCGGGGAGCTGTTTTTT
NA	TRBV7-8	TRBJ2-3	TRBD2	CASSPRLAGASTDTQYF	TGTGCCAGCAGCCCTAGACTAGCGGGGGCCTCCACAGATACGCAGTATTTT
once	TRBV6-2/TRBV6-3	TRBJ2-2	NA	CASSLTDTNTGELFF	TGTGCCAGCAGTTTAACGGACACGAACACCGGGGAGCTGTTTTTT
once	TRBV30	TRBJ2-5	TRBD1	CAWSVGQGVQETQYF	TGTGCCTGGAGTGTAGGTCAGGGGGTCCAAGAGACCCAGTACTTC
NA	TRBV2	TRBJ1-5	NA	CASSAGSQPQHF	TGTGCCAGCAGTGCCGGGAGCCAGCCCCAGCATTTT
NA	TRBV18	TRBJ2-7	NA	CASSPSSYEQYF	TGTGCCAGCTCACCCAGCTCCTACGAGCAGTACTTC
NA	TRBV5-1	TRBJ1-1	TRBD1	CASRVTGENTEAFF	TGCGCCAGCAGGGTGACAGGGGAGAACACTGAAGCTTTCTTT
NA	TRBV21-1	TRBJ1-1	NA	CASSARQAEDTEAFF	TGTGCCAGCAGCGCCCGCCAGGCTGAGGACACTGAAGCTTTCTTT
NA	TRBV6-2/TRBV6-3	TRBJ2-4	TRBD1	CASSPGQGVKNIQYF	TGTGCCAGCAGCCCGGGACAGGGGGTCAAAAACATTCAGTACTTC
NA	TRBV14	TRBJ1-6	NA	CASSLYGSSYNSPLHF	TGTGCCAGCAGTTTATACGGGAGCTCCTATAATTCACCCCTCCACTTT
few	TRBV20-1	TRBJ2-2	NA	CSARAGIWGRELFF	TGCAGTGCTAGAGCGGGGATATGGGGCAGGGAGCTGTTTTTT
few	TRBV6-5	TRBJ1-6	NA	CASSLGGQVSPLHF	TGTGCCAGCAGTTTGGGGGGGCAGGTTTCACCCCTCCACTTT
few	TRBV2	TRBJ1-2	NA	CASSEEEGSYGYTF	TGTGCCAGCAGTGAAGAAGAGGGGTCCTATGGCTACACCTTC
NA	TRBV5-4	TRBJ1-2	NA	CASSLVPGGDGYTF	TGTGCCAGCAGCTTGGTTCCAGGAGGGGATGGCTACACCTTC
NA	TRBV5-1	TRBJ1-1	NA	CASRDISMNTEAFF	TGCGCCAGCAGAGACATCTCCATGAACACTGAAGCTTTCTTT
NA	TRBV28	TRBJ2-7	TRBD1	CASSSSTGSSYEQYF	TGTGCCAGCAGTTCCTCGACAGGGTCTTCCTACGAGCAGTACTTC
NA	TRBV7-3	TRBJ2-3	NA	CASSLSPGDTQYF	TGTGCCAGCAGCTTATCCCCCGGAGATACGCAGTATTTT